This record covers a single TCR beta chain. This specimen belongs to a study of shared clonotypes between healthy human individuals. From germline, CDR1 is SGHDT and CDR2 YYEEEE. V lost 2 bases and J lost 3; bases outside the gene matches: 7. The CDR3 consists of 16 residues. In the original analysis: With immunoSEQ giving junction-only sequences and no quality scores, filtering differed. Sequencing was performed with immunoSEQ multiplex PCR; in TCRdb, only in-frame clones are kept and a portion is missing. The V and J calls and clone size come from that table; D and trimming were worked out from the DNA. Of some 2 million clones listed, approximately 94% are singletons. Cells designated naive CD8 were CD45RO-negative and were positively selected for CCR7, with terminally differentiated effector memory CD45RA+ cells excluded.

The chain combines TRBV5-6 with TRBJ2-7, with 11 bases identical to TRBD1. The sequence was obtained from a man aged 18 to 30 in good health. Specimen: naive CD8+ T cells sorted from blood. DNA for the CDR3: TGTGCCAGCAGCTTTTGGGACAGGGGGGGCGGCTACGAGCAGTACTTC. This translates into CASSFWDRGGGYEQYF. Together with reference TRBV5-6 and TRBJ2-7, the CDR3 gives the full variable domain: DAGVTQSPTHLIKTRGQQVTLRCSPKSGHDTVSWYQQALGQGPQFIFQYYEEEERQRGNFPDRFSGHQFPNYSSELNVNALLLGDSALYLCASSFWDRGGGYEQYFGPGTRLTVT.